This T cell receptor (beta chain) was recorded in a study of breast tumors, draining lymph nodes, adjacent tissues. Study observations and caveats: Tumor TCR diversity was below lymph nodes but above nontumor tissue. Data only fit, rather than demonstrated, lymph node origin of most tumor T cells.

TCRdb used MiXCR to reprocess the multiplex PCR reads, holding one entry per CDR3 protein. The sample yields about 89,000 distinct CDR3 sequences, around 30% seen once. J lost 6 bases, V lost 5 bases, and 7 bases had no gene match. The CDR3 totals 15 residues. Germline V CDR1 and CDR2: SGHTA, FQGTGA. The lymph nodes were axillary draining lymph nodes from breast cancer patients. This clonotype was detected ten times or more. Its antigen remains unidentified. The sequencing sample was made of axillary lymph node tissue. The chain joins TRBV7-3 to TRBJ2-1; the match to TRBD1 covers 10 bases. The receptor was isolated from a female donor with breast cancer. Some clones in this sample may be carry-over from other donors' samples. The CDR3 nucleotides are TGTGCCAGCAGCCCGGGACAGGGGTTGTCCAATGAGCAGTTCTTC. Translation: CASSPGQGLSNEQFF.